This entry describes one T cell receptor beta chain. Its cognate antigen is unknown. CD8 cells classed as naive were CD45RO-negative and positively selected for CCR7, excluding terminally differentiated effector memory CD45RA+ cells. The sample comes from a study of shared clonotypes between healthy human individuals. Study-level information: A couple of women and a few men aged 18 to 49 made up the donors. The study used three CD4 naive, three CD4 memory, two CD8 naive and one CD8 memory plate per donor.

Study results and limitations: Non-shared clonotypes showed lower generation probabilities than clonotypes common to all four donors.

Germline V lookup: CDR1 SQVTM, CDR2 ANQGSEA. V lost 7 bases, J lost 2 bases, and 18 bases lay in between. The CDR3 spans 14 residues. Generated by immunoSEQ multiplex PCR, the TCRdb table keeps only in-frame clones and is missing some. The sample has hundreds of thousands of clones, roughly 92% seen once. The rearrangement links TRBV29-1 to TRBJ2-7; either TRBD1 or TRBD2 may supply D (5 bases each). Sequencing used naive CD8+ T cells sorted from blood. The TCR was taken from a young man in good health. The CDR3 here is CSGTGTELPYEQYF. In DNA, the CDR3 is TGCAGCGGGACCGGGACGGAGTTACCCTACGAGCAGTACTTC.